The 27 T cell receptor beta chains below all came from one sample that was sequenced in a study of cytomegalovirus exposure and HLA in healthy donors. The PCR contained 60 Vbeta and 13 Jbeta primers. TCRdb keeps only in-frame clones here, not all; method: immunoSEQ multiplex PCR. This repertoire shows roughly 130,000 clones, about four fifths found once; its top ten account for 3% to 4%. The sample comprised PBMCs. These receptors all come from a woman between 35 and 50 years old in good health and CMV-seronegative.

The chain couples TRBV28 to TRBJ1-4, with D hard to call. V was clipped by 6 bases and J by 7 bases, with 21 bases between them. CDR3 size: 16 residues. In germline, CDR1 is MDHEN, CDR2 SYDVKM. The CDR3 spells CASRGPQTWTGEKLFF. CDR3 bases: TGTGCCAGCAGAGGACCTCAGACTTGGACTGGTGAAAAACTGTTTTTT.

V and J are TRBV21-1 and TRBJ1-6. TRBV21-1 is flagged as a pseudogene. This CDR3 is 14 amino acids long. The chain's CDR3 is CASSRDSGGTPLHF. As DNA, the CDR3 is TGTGCCAGCAGCCGGGACTCAGGCGGGACACCCCTCCACTTT.

There are a few counts of this clone. The chain uses TRBV5-6 and TRBJ2-7, with unresolved D. CDR3 length: 13 residues. Germline V lookup: CDR1 SGHDT, CDR2 YYEEEE. V was shortened by 0 bases and J by 1 base, with 5 bases between the two germline ends. The CDR3 spells CASSLAGSYEQYF. As DNA, the CDR3 is TGTGCCAGCAGCTTGGCCGGTTCCTACGAGCAGTACTTC.

J is TRBJ2-2 and V is TRBV28, with D tentatively TRBD1 (6 bases). The CDR3 spans 14 residues. From germline, CDR1 is MDHEN and CDR2 SYDVKM. Trimming pared 3 bases from V and 6 bases from J, leaving 11 bases between. CDR3: CASSFRDRSGELFF. The CDR3 nucleotides read TGTGCCAGCAGTTTTCGTGACAGGTCCGGGGAGCTGTTTTTT.

The CDR3 is CASAGQGGGQPQHF. The DNA of the CDR3 is TGTGCCAGCGCGGGACAGGGTGGGGGTCAGCCCCAGCATTTT. The chain couples TRBV6-1 to TRBJ1-5; the match to TRBD1 covers 9 bases. Losses at the gene ends were 8 bases for V and 6 bases for J; bases not matched to a gene: 8. CDR1 MNHNS and CDR2 SASEGT come from the germline V gene. The CDR3 spans 14 residues.

The chain combines TRBV29-1 with TRBJ1-2, with TRBD1 matching over 7 bases. CDR1 is SQVTM and CDR2 is ANQGSEA in the germline V gene. The CDR3 consists of 14 residues. The ends lost 0 bases at V and 3 bases at J; junction bases unmatched: 4. The CDR3 sequence: CSVEDQDRDYGYTF. The CDR3 nucleotides are TGCAGCGTTGAAGACCAAGACAGGGACTATGGCTACACCTTC.

The V call is TRBV27, the J call TRBJ2-3, with 7 bases that match TRBD2. Losses at the gene ends were 4 bases for V and 3 bases for J; bases not matched to a gene: 7. Germline values: CDR1 MNHEY, CDR2 SMNVEV (reference sequence). The CDR3 totals 15 residues. CDR3 protein: CASSWGGLATDTQYF. CDR3 nucleotides: TGTGCCAGCAGTTGGGGGGGTCTCGCTACAGATACGCAGTATTTT.

This clone is a singleton in its sample. V gene TRBV28 combines with J gene TRBJ1-1; tentative D call: TRBD1 (6 bases). Germline assignment: CDR1 MDHEN and CDR2 SYDVKM. Trimming took 3 bases from V and 5 from J, leaving 13 bases between them. CDR3 length: 14 residues. CDR3 sequence: CASSFYRDKTEAFF. The CDR3 bases are TGTGCCAGCAGTTTTTACCGGGACAAGACTGAAGCTTTCTTT.

This clone appeared once. V and J are TRBV19 and TRBJ1-1; 8 bases agree with TRBD1. The junction had 10 bases not matched to a gene; V was cut back by 4 bases and J by 0 bases. Per germline, CDR1 LNHDA and CDR2 SQIVND (reference sequence). The CDR3 runs to 17 residues. The DNA of the CDR3 is TGTGCCAGTAGTAGCGGACAGGGAAGGGCGATGAACACTGAAGCTTTCTTT. This translates into CASSSGQGRAMNTEAFF.

The table lists this clone with a count of one. The chain couples TRBV2 to TRBJ2-1; D might be TRBD2 (7 bases). Trimming cost V 1 base and J 5 bases, with 12 bases left between them. CDR3 length: 15 residues. In germline, CDR1 is SNHLY, CDR2 FYNNEI. The CDR3 is CASSEGAGANNEQFF. The CDR3 region has the DNA TGTGCCAGCAGTGAAGGGGCGGGGGCTAACAATGAGCAGTTCTTC.

This chain connects TRBV4-2 to TRBJ2-5; 15 bases align to TRBD2. This CDR3 is built from 16 residues. Germline CDR1 is LGHNA and CDR2 is YNFKEQ. After removal of 5 bases from V and 5 bases from J, the junction contained 6 bases not matched to a gene. CDR3 in DNA: TGTGCCAGCAGCGACGGGACTAGCGGGGGGCAGGAGACCCAGTACTTC. Its translation: CASSDGTSGGQETQYF.

J is TRBJ1-3 and V is TRBV18; TRBD1 matches 9 bases. The CDR3 extends over 15 amino acids. V shed 6 bases and J 5 bases; nucleotides not matched to a gene: 8. Germline-derived CDR1 and CDR2 are KGHSH and LQKENI. This chain's CDR3 is CASSSGTGSRNTIYF. The CDR3 region has the DNA TGTGCCAGCTCGTCCGGGACAGGGAGCCGAAACACCATATATTTT.

The rearrangement joins TRBV7-9 to TRBJ2-5, with TRBD2 identical over 7 bases. The J call is doubtful: the DNA matches TRBJ2-7 better. This CDR3 is 14 amino acids long. The V gene's germline CDR1 is SEHNR and CDR2 FQNEAQ (reference sequence). DNA for the CDR3: TGTGCCAGCAGGGCGGGAGCTAACTCCTACGAGCAGTACTTC. Its protein is CASRAGANSYEQYF.

The chain recombines TRBV4-2 with TRBJ2-3; 15 bases match TRBD2. V gave up 4 bases and J gave up 3 bases; unmatched junction bases: 11. Per the germline V gene, CDR1 is LGHNA and CDR2 is YNFKEQ. The CDR3 has 19 amino acids. CDR3 in amino acids: CASSPSGLAGGPATDTQYF. In nucleotides, the CDR3 is TGTGCCAGCAGCCCCTCTGGACTAGCGGGAGGGCCGGCGACAGATACGCAGTATTTT.

The rearrangement joins TRBV4-3 to TRBJ2-1, with D maybe TRBD2 (5 bases). V was cut by 0 bases and J by 0 bases, with 9 bases left in between. The CDR3 consists of 16 residues. Germline CDR1 and CDR2: LGHNA and YSLEER. Here the CDR3 DNA reads TGCGCCAGCAGCCAAGATAGCGTCAGCTCCTACAATGAGCAGTTCTTC. Translation gives CASSQDSVSSYNEQFF.

The chain joins TRBV2 to TRBJ1-6; 7 positions agree with TRBD1. Trimming cost V 4 bases and J 7 bases; bases outside gene matches: 4. The CDR3 extends over 14 amino acids. The germline V gene encodes CDR1 SNHLY and CDR2 FYNNEI. The CDR3 protein is CASSGDSLNSPLHF. In DNA, the CDR3 is TGTGCCAGCAGTGGGGACAGCTTAAATTCACCCCTCCACTTT. Together with reference TRBV2 and TRBJ1-6, the CDR3 gives the full variable domain: EPEVTQTPSHQVTQMGQEVILRCVPISNHLYFYWYRQILGQKVEFLVSFYNNEISEKSEIFDDQFSVERPDGSNFTLKIRSTKLEDSAMYFCASSGDSLNSPLHFGNGTRLTVT.

The chain joins TRBV18 to TRBJ1-6; the match to TRBD1 covers 11 bases. This CDR3 is 16 amino acids long. Per germline, CDR1 KGHSH and CDR2 LQKENI. V shed 2 bases, J shed 8 bases, and the junction held 5 bases outside the gene matches. The CDR3 sequence: CASSPTGQGEYSPLHF. As DNA, the CDR3 is TGTGCCAGCTCACCAACGGGACAGGGGGAATATTCACCCCTCCACTTT.

The chain uses TRBV7-8 and TRBJ1-2; D is ambiguous. The CDR3 sequence is 12 residues long. Germline V gene sequence: CDR1 SGHVS, CDR2 FQNEAQ. V dropped 1 base and J dropped 7 bases, with 7 bases sitting between them. The CDR3 here is CASSLDNSGYTF. CDR3 nucleotide sequence: TGTGCCAGCAGCTTAGACAATTCTGGCTACACCTTC.

This sequence joins TRBV6-1 and TRBJ1-2, with 8 bases identical to TRBD1. The CDR3 is made up of 14 amino acids. From germline, CDR1 is MNHNS and CDR2 SASEGT. The ends lost 6 bases at V and 4 bases at J; junction bases unmatched: 7. The CDR3 sequence is CASRLTGEGYGYTF. In DNA form, the CDR3 reads TGTGCCAGCAGGTTGACAGGGGAGGGCTATGGCTACACCTTC.

The chain combines TRBV9 with TRBJ1-2; 7 bases match TRBD1. From germline, CDR1 is SGDLS and CDR2 YYNGEE. V was pared by 6 bases and J by 9 bases, with 11 bases of the junction left unmatched. The CDR3 has 13 amino acids. Here the CDR3 DNA reads TGTGCCAGCAACAGTCAGGGGGATCGAAGCTACACCTTC. Translated: CASNSQGDRSYTF.

The chain combines TRBV9 with TRBJ2-5; 8 nucleotides line up with TRBD2. CDR1 is SGDLS and CDR2 is YYNGEE in the germline V gene. The CDR3 runs 20 residues. Trimming cost V 4 bases and J 5 bases; bases outside gene matches: 25. The CDR3 bases are TGTGCCAGCAGCCCCCCGGGACTAGTAAGCGGATGGGGGTCAGGGGAGACCCAGTACTTC. Translation: CASSPPGLVSGWGSGETQYF.

The rearrangement uses TRBV6-5 and TRBJ2-5, with a possible D match to TRBD2 (6 bases). The CDR3 extends over 15 amino acids. V lost 5 bases and J 2 bases, leaving 15 bases between the germline ends. Looked up from germline, CDR1 is MNHEY and CDR2 is SVGAGI. The CDR3 DNA is TGTGCCAGCAGTCACCAATTGGGGGGACAAGAGACCCAGTACTTC. Translating it yields CASSHQLGGQETQYF.

V is TRBV5-1 and J is TRBJ2-7, with D perhaps TRBD1 (5 bases). Germline V gene data show CDR1 as SGHRS and CDR2 as YFSETQ. The CDR3 runs to 20 residues. Trimming pared 4 bases from V and 9 bases from J, leaving 38 bases between. The CDR3 spells CASSPWYPPSVAGNSEAQYF. The CDR3 nucleotides read TGCGCCAGCAGCCCTTGGTACCCACCCAGCGTGGCAGGGAACTCCGAAGCGCAGTACTTC.

This chain joins TRBV18 and TRBJ2-3, with TRBD1 as a possible D gene (6 bases). This CDR3 is built from 16 residues. Trimming pared 6 bases from V and 0 bases from J, leaving 16 bases between. Germline-derived CDR1 and CDR2 are KGHSH and LQKENI. CDR3 nucleotide sequence: TGTGCCAGCTCTAGAGCCAGGGGCCTTAGCACAGATACGCAGTATTTT. Translated, it gives CASSRARGLSTDTQYF.

The V call is TRBV6-6, the J call TRBJ2-3; 7 bases align to TRBD2. The CDR3 has 15 residues. Germline lookup yields CDR1 MNHNY and CDR2 SVGAGI (reference sequence). V shed 7 bases and J 1 base; nucleotides not matched to a gene: 8. The chain's CDR3 is CASKRLAAGTDTQYF. DNA for the CDR3: TGTGCCAGCAAAAGGCTAGCGGCCGGCACAGATACGCAGTATTTT.

The V gene is TRBV11-2, the J gene TRBJ1-1; 7 bases are a match to TRBD1. V was clipped by 5 bases and J by 2 bases; unmatched bases: 8. CDR1 is SGHAT and CDR2 is FQNNGV in the germline V gene. The CDR3 is 15 residues long. CDR3 nucleotide sequence: TGTGCCAGCAGCCTCCTCGGACAGGCAAACACTGAAGCTTTCTTT. This codes for CASSLLGQANTEAFF.

This chain links TRBV11-2 with TRBJ2-7; the match to TRBD2 covers 12 bases. Germline V CDR1 and CDR2: SGHAT, FQNNGV. With 6 bases clipped from V and 3 bases from J, the junction kept 3 bases outside the gene matches. This CDR3 is 14 amino acids long. The CDR3 DNA sequence: TGTGCCAGCAGGTCACTAGCGGGAGGCTACGAGCAGTACTTC. Protein sequence: CASRSLAGGYEQYF. Combining the CDR3 with reference TRBV11-2 and TRBJ2-7 gives the whole variable domain EAGVAQSPRYKIIEKRQSVAFWCNPISGHATLYWYQQILGQGPKLLIQFQNNGVVDDSQLPKDRFSAERLKGVDSTLKIQPAKLEDSAVYLCASRSLAGGYEQYFGPGTRLTVT.